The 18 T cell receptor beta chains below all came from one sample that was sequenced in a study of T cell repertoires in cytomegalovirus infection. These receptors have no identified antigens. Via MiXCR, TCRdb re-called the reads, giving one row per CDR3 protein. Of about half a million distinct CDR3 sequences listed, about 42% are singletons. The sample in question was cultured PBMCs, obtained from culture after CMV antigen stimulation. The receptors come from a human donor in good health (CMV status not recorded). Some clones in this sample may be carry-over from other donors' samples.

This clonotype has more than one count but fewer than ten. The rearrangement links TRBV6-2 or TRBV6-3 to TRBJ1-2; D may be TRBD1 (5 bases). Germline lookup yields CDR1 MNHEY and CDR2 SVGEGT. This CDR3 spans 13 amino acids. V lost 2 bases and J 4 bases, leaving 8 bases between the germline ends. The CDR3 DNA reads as TGTGCCAGCAGTTACAAGACAGTCTATGGCTACACCTTC. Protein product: CASSYKTVYGYTF.

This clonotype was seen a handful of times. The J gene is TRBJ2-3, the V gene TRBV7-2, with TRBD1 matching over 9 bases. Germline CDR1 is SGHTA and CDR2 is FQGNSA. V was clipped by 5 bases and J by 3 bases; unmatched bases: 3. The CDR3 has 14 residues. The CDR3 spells CASSPQGATDTQYF. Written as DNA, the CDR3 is TGTGCCAGCAGCCCACAGGGGGCTACAGATACGCAGTATTTT.

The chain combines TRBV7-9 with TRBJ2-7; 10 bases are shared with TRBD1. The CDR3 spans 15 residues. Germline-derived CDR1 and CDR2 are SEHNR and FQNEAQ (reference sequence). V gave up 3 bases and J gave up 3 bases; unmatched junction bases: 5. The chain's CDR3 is CASSFAGQGIYEQYF. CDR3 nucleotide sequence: TGTGCCAGCAGCTTTGCGGGACAGGGGATCTACGAGCAGTACTTC.

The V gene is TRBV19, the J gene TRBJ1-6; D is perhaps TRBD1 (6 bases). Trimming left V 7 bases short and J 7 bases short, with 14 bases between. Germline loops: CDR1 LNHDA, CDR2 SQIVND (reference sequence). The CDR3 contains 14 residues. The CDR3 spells CASTPGQRNSPLHF. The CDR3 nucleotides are TGTGCCAGTACCCCCGGACAGAGAAATTCACCCCTCCACTTT.

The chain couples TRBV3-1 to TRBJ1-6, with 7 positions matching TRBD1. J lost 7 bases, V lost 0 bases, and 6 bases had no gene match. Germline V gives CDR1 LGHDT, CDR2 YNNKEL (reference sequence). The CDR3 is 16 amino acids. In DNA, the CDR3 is TGTGCCAGCAGCCAAGATCCGGCAGGGGGGAATTCACCCCTCCACTTT. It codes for CASSQDPAGGNSPLHF. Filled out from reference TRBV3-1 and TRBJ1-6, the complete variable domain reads DTAVSQTPKYLVTQMGNDKSIKCEQNLGHDTMYWYKQDSKKFLKIMFSYNNKELIINETVPNRFSPKSPDKAHLNLHINSLELGDSAVYFCASSQDPAGGNSPLHFGNGTRLTVT.

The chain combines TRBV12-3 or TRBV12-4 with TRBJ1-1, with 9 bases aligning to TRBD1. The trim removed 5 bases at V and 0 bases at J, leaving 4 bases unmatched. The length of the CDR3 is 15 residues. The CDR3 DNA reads TGTGCCAGCAGTCCGGGACAGGGAGTGAACACTGAAGCTTTCTTT. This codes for CASSPGQGVNTEAFF.

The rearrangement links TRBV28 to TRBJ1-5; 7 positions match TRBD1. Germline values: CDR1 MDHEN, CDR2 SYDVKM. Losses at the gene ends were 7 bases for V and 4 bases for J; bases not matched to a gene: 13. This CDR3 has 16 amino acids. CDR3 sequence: CASTLEQGRVNQPQHF. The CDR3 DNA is TGTGCCAGCACCTTGGAACAGGGGAGGGTGAATCAGCCCCAGCATTTT.

The CDR3 here is CASSPPRPPQYF. The CDR3 nucleotides are TGTGCCAGCAGCCCCCCCCGCCCACCGCAGTATTTT. This rearrangement joins TRBV7-2 to TRBJ2-3; D is undetermined. Germline V lookup: CDR1 SGHTA, CDR2 FQGNSA. Trimming left V 5 bases short and J 10 bases short, with 13 bases between. CDR3 size: 12 residues.

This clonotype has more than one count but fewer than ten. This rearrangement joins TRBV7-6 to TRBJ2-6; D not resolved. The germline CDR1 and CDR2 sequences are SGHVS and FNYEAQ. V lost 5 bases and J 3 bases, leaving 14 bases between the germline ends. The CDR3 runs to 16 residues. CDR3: CASSTTLVVGANVLTF. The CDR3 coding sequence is TGTGCCAGCAGCACCACGCTAGTGGTTGGGGCCAACGTCCTGACTTTC.

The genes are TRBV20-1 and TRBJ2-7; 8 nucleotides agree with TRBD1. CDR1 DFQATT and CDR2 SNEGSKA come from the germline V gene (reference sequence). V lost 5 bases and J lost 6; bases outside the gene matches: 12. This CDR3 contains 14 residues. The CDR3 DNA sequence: TGCAGTGCTGCAGGAGACAGGGGCCTTCGCGAGCAGTACTTC. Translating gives CSAAGDRGLREQYF.

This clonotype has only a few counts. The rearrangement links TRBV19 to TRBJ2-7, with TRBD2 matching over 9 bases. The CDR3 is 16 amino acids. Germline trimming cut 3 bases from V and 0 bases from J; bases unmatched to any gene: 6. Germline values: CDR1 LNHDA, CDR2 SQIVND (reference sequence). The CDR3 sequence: CASSIVASGNSYEQYF. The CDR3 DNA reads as TGTGCCAGTAGTATTGTCGCTAGCGGGAACTCCTACGAGCAGTACTTC.

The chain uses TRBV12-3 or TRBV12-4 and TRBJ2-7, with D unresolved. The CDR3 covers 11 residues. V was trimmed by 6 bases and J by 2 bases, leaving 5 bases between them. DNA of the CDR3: TGTGCCAGCAGCGGCGCCTACGAGCAGTACTTC. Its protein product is CASSGAYEQYF.

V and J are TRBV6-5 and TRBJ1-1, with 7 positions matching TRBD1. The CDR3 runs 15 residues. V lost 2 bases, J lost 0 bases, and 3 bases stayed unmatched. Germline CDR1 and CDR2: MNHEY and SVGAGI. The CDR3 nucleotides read TGTGCCAGCAGTTACGGGACAGTTATGAACACTGAAGCTTTCTTT. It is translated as CASSYGTVMNTEAFF.

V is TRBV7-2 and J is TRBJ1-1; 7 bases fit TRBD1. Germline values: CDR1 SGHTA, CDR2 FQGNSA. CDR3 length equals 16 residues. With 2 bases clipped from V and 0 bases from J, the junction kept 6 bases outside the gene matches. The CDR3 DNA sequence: TGTGCCAGCAGCTTACGGATGGGACAGCTGAACACTGAAGCTTTCTTT. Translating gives CASSLRMGQLNTEAFF.

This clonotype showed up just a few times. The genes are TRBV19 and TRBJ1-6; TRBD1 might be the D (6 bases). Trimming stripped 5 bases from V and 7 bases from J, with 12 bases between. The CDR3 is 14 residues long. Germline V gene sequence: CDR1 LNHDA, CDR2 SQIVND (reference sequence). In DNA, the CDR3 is TGTGCCAGTAGTGTGGTGGGGACAAATTCACCCCTCCACTTT. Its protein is CASSVVGTNSPLHF.

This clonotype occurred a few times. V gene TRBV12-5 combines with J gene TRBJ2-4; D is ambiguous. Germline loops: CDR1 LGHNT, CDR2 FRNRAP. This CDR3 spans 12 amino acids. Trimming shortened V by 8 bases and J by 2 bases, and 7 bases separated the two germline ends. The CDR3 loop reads CASRASKNIQYF. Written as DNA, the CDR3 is TGTGCTAGTAGGGCATCCAAAAACATTCAGTACTTC.

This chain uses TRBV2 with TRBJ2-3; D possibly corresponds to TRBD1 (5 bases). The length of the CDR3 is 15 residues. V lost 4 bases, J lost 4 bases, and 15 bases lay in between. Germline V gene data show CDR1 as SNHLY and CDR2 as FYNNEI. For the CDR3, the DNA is TGTGCCAGCAGTGGCCCAGGGATTTTGGCAGATACGCAGTATTTT. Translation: CASSGPGILADTQYF. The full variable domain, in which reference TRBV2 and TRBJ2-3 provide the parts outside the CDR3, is EPEVTQTPSHQVTQMGQEVILRCVPISNHLYFYWYRQILGQKVEFLVSFYNNEISEKSEIFDDQFSVERPDGSNFTLKIRSTKLEDSAMYFCASSGPGILADTQYFGPGTRLTVL.

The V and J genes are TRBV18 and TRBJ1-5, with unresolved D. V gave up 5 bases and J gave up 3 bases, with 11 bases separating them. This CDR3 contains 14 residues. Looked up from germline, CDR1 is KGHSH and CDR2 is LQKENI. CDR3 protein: CASSSSRDNQPQHF. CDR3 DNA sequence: TGTGCCAGCTCATCCAGTAGAGACAATCAGCCCCAGCATTTT.